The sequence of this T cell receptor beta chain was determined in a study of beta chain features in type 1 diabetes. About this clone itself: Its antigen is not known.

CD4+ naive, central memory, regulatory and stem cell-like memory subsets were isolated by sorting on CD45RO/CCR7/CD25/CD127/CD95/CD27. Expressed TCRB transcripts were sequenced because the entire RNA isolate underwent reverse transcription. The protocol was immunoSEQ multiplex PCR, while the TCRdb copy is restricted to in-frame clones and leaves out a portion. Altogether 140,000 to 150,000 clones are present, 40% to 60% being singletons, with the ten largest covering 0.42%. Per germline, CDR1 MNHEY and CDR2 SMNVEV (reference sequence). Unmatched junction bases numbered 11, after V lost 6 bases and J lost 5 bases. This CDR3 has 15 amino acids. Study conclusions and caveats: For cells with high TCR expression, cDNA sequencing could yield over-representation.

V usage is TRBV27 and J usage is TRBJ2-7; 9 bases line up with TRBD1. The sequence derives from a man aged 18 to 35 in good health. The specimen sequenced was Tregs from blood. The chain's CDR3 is CASSAGTGYGHEQYF. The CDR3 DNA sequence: TGTGCCAGCAGCGCCGGGACAGGGTACGGTCACGAGCAGTACTTC.